These 23 T cell receptor beta chains share one sample of origin, sequenced in a study of OX40 agonist ivuxolimab in advanced cancers. The method was immunoSEQ multiplex PCR; TCRdb's version includes in-frame clones alone and lacks a portion of them. This table has approximately 50,000 clones, 85% appearing once. The sequencing used CD4+ or CD8+ T cells sorted from blood, collected in a trial of the OX40 agonist ivuxolimab. These receptors were obtained from an adult with an advanced solid tumor such as melanoma, head and neck, liver or kidney cancer.

The chain joins TRBV9 to TRBJ1-2; 10 bases agree with TRBD1. Germline assignment: CDR1 SGDLS and CDR2 YYNGEE. This CDR3 is 13 amino acids long. With 3 bases clipped from V and 8 bases from J, the junction kept 4 bases outside the gene matches. Here the CDR3 DNA reads TGTGCCAGCAGCGCCGGGACAGGGGACGGCTACACCTTC. Protein sequence: CASSAGTGDGYTF.

This clone has only one observation. The J gene is TRBJ1-6, the V gene TRBV5-4, with a possible D match to TRBD1 (5 bases). CDR1 is SGHNT and CDR2 is YYREEE in the germline V gene (reference sequence). The CDR3 is 16 residues long. V lost 0 bases, J lost 0 bases, and 7 bases lay in between. CDR3 sequence (DNA): TGTGCCAGCAGCTTGGACAGGAGCTCCTATAATTCACCCCTCCACTTT. Protein product: CASSLDRSSYNSPLHF.

J is TRBJ2-3 and V is TRBV7-2; TRBD1 matches at 7 bases. CDR1 is SGHTA, CDR2 FQGNSA, per germline. The CDR3 has 14 amino acids. V trimming: 5 bases; J trimming: 2 bases; junction bases outside the gene matches: 4. As DNA, the CDR3 is TGTGCCAGCAGCCGAGGACAGGACACAGATACGCAGTATTTT. This sequence encodes CASSRGQDTDTQYF.

This clone came up a few times. The V gene is TRBV6-1, the J gene TRBJ2-2; maybe TRBD2 (5 bases). Trimming removed 4 bases at V and 4 bases at J, with 10 bases between. This CDR3 region has 14 residues. Germline CDR1 MNHNS, CDR2 SASEGT. This CDR3 reads CASSVLRGTGELFF. CDR3 nucleotide sequence: TGTGCCAGCAGTGTCCTCCGGGGCACCGGGGAGCTGTTTTTT.

The genes are TRBV19 and TRBJ1-1; no reliable D call. V dropped 5 bases and J dropped 0 bases, with 10 bases sitting between them. CDR1 and CDR2 from the germline V gene are LNHDA and SQIVND (reference sequence). The CDR3 contains 14 residues. The CDR3 nucleotides read TGTGCCAGTAGTGCCCGACGAGTGAACACTGAAGCTTTCTTT. Translated: CASSARRVNTEAFF.

V gene TRBV18 combines with J gene TRBJ2-5; perhaps TRBD2 as D (5 bases). Germline assignment: CDR1 KGHSH and CDR2 LQKENI. Trimming left V 3 bases short and J 4 bases short, with 15 bases between. This CDR3 region has 15 residues. The CDR3 here is CASSPMGSEGETQYF. As DNA, the CDR3 is TGTGCCAGCTCACCGATGGGGAGTGAGGGAGAGACCCAGTACTTC.

CDR3 in amino acids: CASSLGGGGYGYTF. As DNA, the CDR3 is TGTGCCAGCAGCTTGGGTGGAGGGGGCTATGGCTACACCTTC. This sequence joins TRBV5-4 and TRBJ1-2; TRBD1 is a possible D gene (6 bases). Trimming shortened V by 0 bases and J by 4 bases, and 10 bases separated the two germline ends. The CDR3 spans 14 residues. Germline lookup yields CDR1 SGHNT and CDR2 YYREEE (reference sequence).

The chain links TRBV19 to TRBJ1-1, with TRBD1 matching over 10 bases. The CDR3 spans 14 residues. Germline V gives CDR1 LNHDA, CDR2 SQIVND (reference sequence). Losses at the gene ends were 5 bases for V and 5 bases for J; bases not matched to a gene: 5. CDR3 in DNA: TGTGCCAGTAGTGACAGGGGGCTGGGGACTGAAGCTTTCTTT. This encodes CASSDRGLGTEAFF.

The chain is built from TRBV10-3 and TRBJ2-7; 8 nucleotides line up with TRBD2. With 6 bases clipped from V and 2 bases from J, the junction kept 3 bases outside the gene matches. Germline CDR1 is ENHRY and CDR2 is SYGVKD. This CDR3 comprises 13 residues. The CDR3 protein is CAIRDGGAYEQYF. CDR3 DNA: TGTGCCATCAGGGACGGGGGGGCCTACGAGCAGTACTTC.

This sequence joins TRBV6-1 and TRBJ1-1; D call uncertain. CDR1 and CDR2 (germline): MNHNS, SASEGT. Trimming shortened V by 2 bases and J by 0 bases, and 7 bases separated the two germline ends. The CDR3 loop spans 14 amino acids. This CDR3 reads CASSENLVNTEAFF. In DNA, the CDR3 is TGTGCCAGCAGTGAAAATCTCGTGAACACTGAAGCTTTCTTT.

V gene TRBV10-3 combines with J gene TRBJ2-1; tentative D call: TRBD2 (5 bases). The CDR3 covers 16 residues. From germline, CDR1 is ENHRY and CDR2 SYGVKD. The V end was cut by 3 bases, the J end by 2 bases, with 14 bases between. In DNA form, the CDR3 reads TGTGCCATCAGTGACCCAAGCGGACCCCCCTACAATGAGCAGTTCTTC. Translating it yields CAISDPSGPPYNEQFF.

The chain recombines TRBV5-6 with TRBJ2-1, with D hard to call. V lost 7 bases, J lost 0 bases, and 14 bases lay in between. The CDR3 length is 15 residues. Germline V CDR1 and CDR2: SGHDT, YYEEEE. CDR3 bases: TGTGCCAGCCTCACCGGCTCGAGCTCCTACAATGAGCAGTTCTTC. Amino acid sequence: CASLTGSSSYNEQFF. Full variable domain (remainder filled in from reference TRBV5-6 and TRBJ2-1): DAGVTQSPTHLIKTRGQQVTLRCSPKSGHDTVSWYQQALGQGPQFIFQYYEEEERQRGNFPDRFSGHQFPNYSSELNVNALLLGDSALYLCASLTGSSSYNEQFFGPGTRLTVL.

The rearrangement links TRBV11-2 to TRBJ2-5, with D possibly matching TRBD2 (6 bases). The CDR3 length is 15 residues. V gave up 11 bases and J gave up 2 bases, with 21 bases separating them. Germline CDR1 SGHAT, CDR2 FQNNGV. The CDR3 DNA reads TGTGCCTCCGCAAGGGGACTTGCTCTACAAGAGACCCAGTACTTC. Translating it yields CASARGLALQETQYF.

The rearrangement joins TRBV4-3 to TRBJ2-1; TRBD2 matches at 9 bases. This CDR3 spans 18 amino acids. Germline values: CDR1 LGHNA, CDR2 YSLEER. Losses at the gene ends were 1 base for V and 1 base for J; bases not matched to a gene: 8. The CDR3 DNA reads TGCGCCAGCAGCCAAGGTGGCGGGGGGGCCGGTTCCTACAATGAGCAGTTCTTC. Translation: CASSQGGGGAGSYNEQFF.

This clone was detected only once. The rearrangement links TRBV6-6 to TRBJ1-1; D is perhaps TRBD1 (5 bases). Germline V gives CDR1 MNHNY, CDR2 SVGAGI (reference sequence). The CDR3 is 15 residues long. Trimming shortened V by 0 bases and J by 3 bases, and 11 bases separated the two germline ends. In DNA form, the CDR3 reads TGTGCCAGCAGTTACTCACAGGTCGAGGACACTGAAGCTTTCTTT. Its translation is CASSYSQVEDTEAFF.

In this sample, this clone is medium-sized. This chain links TRBV11-1 with TRBJ2-1; 7 bases agree with TRBD2. Trimming removed 10 bases from V and 4 bases from J; junction bases left unmatched: 7. This CDR3 is 13 amino acids long. The germline gives CDR1 SGHAT, CDR2 FQDESV (reference sequence). The CDR3: CATKGRGYNEQFF. The CDR3 DNA follows: TGTGCCACCAAGGGGCGGGGGTACAATGAGCAGTTCTTC.

This clone was counted between two and nine times. The chain couples TRBV25-1 to TRBJ2-7; perhaps TRBD1 as D (6 bases). V was cut by 4 bases and J by 3 bases, with 7 bases left in between. Germline loops: CDR1 MGHDK, CDR2 SYGVNS. The length of the CDR3 is 12 residues. The CDR3 loop reads CASSGQDYEQYF. The CDR3 coding sequence is TGTGCCAGCAGTGGACAGGACTACGAGCAGTACTTC.

V and J are TRBV7-2 and TRBJ1-1; TRBD1 matches 9 bases. Germline V gene lookup returns CDR1 SGHTA and CDR2 FQGNSA. J gave up 11 bases and V 3 bases, and 13 bases lay outside the gene matches. CDR3 length: 15 amino acids. The CDR3 DNA follows: TGTGCCAGCAGCTTTTCGGGACAGGGAGATGTCCTTGCTTTCTTT. It translates to CASSFSGQGDVLAFF.

The CDR3 loop reads CASSGGAKVTEAFF. DNA of the CDR3: TGTGCCAGTAGTGGGGGGGCTAAGGTGACTGAAGCTTTCTTT. The gene calls are TRBV19 and TRBJ1-1, with D maybe TRBD1 (6 bases). The CDR3 totals 14 residues. From germline, CDR1 is LNHDA and CDR2 SQIVND (reference sequence). Trimming pared 5 bases from V and 5 bases from J, leaving 15 bases between.

The sample holds one count of this clone. CDR3: CASTQKWGRESEAFF. The CDR3 nucleotides read TGTGCCAGCACCCAAAAATGGGGCAGGGAATCTGAAGCTTTCTTT. The rearrangement joins TRBV27 to TRBJ1-1; D perhaps matches TRBD1 (5 bases). From germline, CDR1 is MNHEY and CDR2 SMNVEV (reference sequence). Deletions cut 7 bases from V and 6 bases from J, with 21 bases between. The CDR3 loop spans 15 amino acids.

Written as DNA, the CDR3 is TGTGCCAGCAGTTTAGGGTCTACGGGATTCGAGCAGTACTTC. Translation: CASSLGSTGFEQYF. This chain links TRBV28 with TRBJ2-7, with D possibly matching TRBD2 (5 bases). Germline loops: CDR1 MDHEN, CDR2 SYDVKM. Trimming took off 2 bases at V and 6 bases at J, with 14 bases between the two ends. The CDR3 has 14 residues.

V is TRBV15 and J is TRBJ2-7, with TRBD1 as a possible D gene (6 bases). In germline, CDR1 is LNHNV, CDR2 YYDKDF (reference sequence). There are 12 residues in the CDR3. V lost 5 bases and J 4 bases, leaving 9 bases between the germline ends. The CDR3 region has the DNA TGTGCCACCAGCCGGGACATTTACGAGCAGTACTTC. This translates into CATSRDIYEQYF.

The chain links TRBV7-3 to TRBJ2-1, with D tentatively TRBD1 or TRBD2 (5 bases each). Germline values: CDR1 SGHTA, CDR2 FQGTGA. The CDR3 runs 15 residues. Trimming took off 5 bases at V and 2 bases at J, with 13 bases between the two ends. CDR3 DNA: TGTGCCAGCAGCGAGATTGAGGGGACCTACAATGAGCAGTTCTTC. It specifies CASSEIEGTYNEQFF. Looking up the rest from reference TRBV7-3 and TRBJ2-1 gives the full variable domain: GAGVSQTPSNKVTEKGKYVELRCDPISGHTALYWYRQSLGQGPEFLIYFQGTGAADDSGLPNDRFFAVRPEGSVSTLKIQRTERGDSAVYLCASSEIEGTYNEQFFGPGTRLTVL.